Reported below is one TCR beta chain. These data come from a study of blood T cell repertoires in COVID-19. At the level of the study: Italy, Spain and the United States were the sources of the convalescent and acute COVID-19 samples. Nucleic acid was either cDNA or gDNA, and it came from T cells, B-cell-depleted T cells, or PBMCs.

Authors' data handling: Estimation of nucleated cell counts relied on the amplification of reference gene primers. Produced via immunoSEQ multiplex PCR; TCRdb's table is partial and in-frame only. For V, J and clone size, that table is used; D and trimming come from the DNA. This table has roughly 280,000 clones, around 84% appearing once. CDR1 SGHDT and CDR2 YYEEEE come from the germline V gene. This CDR3 has 15 residues. V lost 2 bases and J lost 0, with 9 bases in between. V gene TRBV5-6 combines with J gene TRBJ2-1; D call uncertain. The TCR originated in a man aged 55 to 70 with acute or convalescent COVID-19. Source material: peripheral blood. The CDR3 sequence: CASSFQRVSYNEQFF. Here the CDR3 DNA reads TGTGCCAGCAGCTTCCAACGGGTCTCCTACAATGAGCAGTTCTTC.